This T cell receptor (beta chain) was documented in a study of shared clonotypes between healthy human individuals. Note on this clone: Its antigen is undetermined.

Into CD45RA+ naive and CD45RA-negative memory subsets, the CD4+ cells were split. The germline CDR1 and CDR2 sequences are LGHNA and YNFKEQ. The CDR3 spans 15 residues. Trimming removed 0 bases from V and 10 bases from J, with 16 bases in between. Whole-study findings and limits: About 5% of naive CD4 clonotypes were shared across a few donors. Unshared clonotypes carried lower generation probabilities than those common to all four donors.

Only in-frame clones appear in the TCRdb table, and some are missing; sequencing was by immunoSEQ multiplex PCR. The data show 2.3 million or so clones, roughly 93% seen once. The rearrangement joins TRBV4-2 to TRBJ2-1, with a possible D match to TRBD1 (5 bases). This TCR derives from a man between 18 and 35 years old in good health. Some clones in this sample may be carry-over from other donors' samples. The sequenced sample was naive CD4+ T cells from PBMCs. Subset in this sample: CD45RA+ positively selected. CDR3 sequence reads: CASSQDPARGGEQFF. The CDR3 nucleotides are TGTGCCAGCAGCCAAGATCCCGCTAGGGGCGGCGAGCAGTTCTTC.